What follows are 30 T cell receptor beta chains derived from one specimen sequenced in a study of T cells after yellow fever vaccination. TCRdb processed the 5' RACE reads anew with MiXCR; each CDR3 protein has one entry. The sample includes fewer than 450,000 distinct CDR3 sequences, about 4% seen only once; the top ten take 20% to 25%. The material sequenced was PBMCs, taken 5 days after the yellow fever booster vaccination. Receptors were obtained from a man in his late teens or twenties who received the YFV17D yellow fever vaccine.

This clonotype was observed a handful of times. CDR3 sequence reads: CASSGTGGASYEQYF. The CDR3 region has the DNA TGTGCCAGCAGCGGTACAGGGGGCGCGTCCTACGAGCAGTACTTC. The chain has TRBV7-3 and TRBJ2-7; 9 bases fit TRBD1. The CDR3 covers 15 residues. Germline V gene sequence: CDR1 SGHTA, CDR2 FQGTGA. Losses at the gene ends were 5 bases for V and 1 base for J; bases not matched to a gene: 6.

The gene calls are TRBV9 and TRBJ2-3, with a weak D call TRBD1 (6 bases). The germline gives CDR1 SGDLS, CDR2 YYNGEE. CDR3 length equals 15 residues. Trimming removed 0 bases at V and 0 bases at J, with 8 bases between. In DNA, the CDR3 is TGTGCCAGCAGCGTAGGGACAGTTAGCACAGATACGCAGTATTTT. Translated, it gives CASSVGTVSTDTQYF.

CDR3 sequence (DNA): TGTGCCAGCTCAAAAACGGGTGGGGACACTGAAGCTTTCTTT. Its protein is CASSKTGGDTEAFF. J is TRBJ1-1 and V is TRBV18; no clear D. Germline loops: CDR1 KGHSH, CDR2 LQKENI. CDR3 size: 14 residues. Between the trimmed V and J ends, which lost 5 bases and 3 bases, there was a span of 13 bases.

This clonotype was recorded a few times. The V call is TRBV12-5, the J call TRBJ1-1; D ambiguous. From germline, CDR1 is LGHNT and CDR2 FRNRAP. The CDR3 totals 13 residues. The V end was cut by 4 bases, the J end by 0 bases, with 6 bases between. CDR3 sequence: CASGSELNTEAFF. The CDR3 DNA sequence: TGTGCTAGTGGTTCGGAGTTGAACACTGAAGCTTTCTTT. The variable domain in full, with the rest retrieved from reference TRBV12-5 and TRBJ1-1, is DARVTQTPRHKVTEMGQEVTMRCQPILGHNTVFWYRQTMMQGLELLAYFRNRAPLDDSGMPKDRFSAEMPDATLATLKIQPSEPRDSAVYFCASGSELNTEAFFGQGTRLTVV.

This clonotype was recorded many times. The chain employs TRBV7-2 and TRBJ2-1; possibly TRBD1 for D (6 bases). V was pared by 3 bases and J by 0 bases, with 9 bases between. The CDR3 is made up of 15 amino acids. Germline CDR1 SGHTA, CDR2 FQGNSA. CDR3 in amino acids: CASSFVGGSYNEQFF. For the CDR3, the DNA is TGTGCCAGCAGCTTTGTAGGGGGCTCCTACAATGAGCAGTTCTTC.

The J gene is TRBJ2-7, the V gene TRBV20-1, with D tentatively TRBD2 (5 bases). Trimming removed 6 bases at V and 2 bases at J, with 17 bases between. Germline CDR1 and CDR2: DFQATT and SNEGSKA (reference sequence). The CDR3 length is 14 residues. CDR3 amino acids: CSAVGISGAYEQYF. In nucleotides, the CDR3 is TGCAGTGCGGTCGGGATAAGTGGGGCCTACGAGCAGTACTTC.

This clonotype turned up a few times. The J gene is TRBJ2-1, the V gene TRBV12-3 or TRBV12-4; TRBD1 agrees at 7 bases. This CDR3 spans 14 amino acids. Trimming at V came to 4 bases and at J to 12 bases, leaving 12 bases not matched to a gene. This CDR3 reads CASSSPTGTTGQFF. CDR3 DNA sequence: TGTGCCAGCAGTTCTCCGACAGGGACGACCGGGCAGTTCTTC.

This clonotype was seen ten or more times. J is TRBJ1-2 and V is TRBV7-2; 7 nucleotides align to TRBD1. V lost 4 bases, J lost 8 bases, and 25 bases stayed unmatched. Germline loops: CDR1 SGHTA, CDR2 FQGNSA. CDR3 length: 19 amino acids. The CDR3: CASSSSWLQGLTGTGGYTF. CDR3 DNA: TGTGCCAGCAGCTCTTCCTGGTTACAGGGGCTGACTGGCACTGGAGGCTACACCTTC.

This clonotype came up a few times. V gene TRBV6-5 combines with J gene TRBJ1-6, with D hard to call. The CDR3 spans 13 residues. Germline CDR1 and CDR2: MNHEY and SVGAGI. With 0 bases removed from V and 12 bases from J, the gap between germline ends came to 9 bases. CDR3 nucleotides: TGTGCCAGCAGTTACTCAGGTGGAAAACCCCTCCACTTT. It specifies CASSYSGGKPLHF.

This clonotype was seen a few times. The chain carries TRBV4-2 and TRBJ2-3, with D possibly called TRBD1 or TRBD2 (5 bases each). CDR1 and CDR2 from the germline V gene are LGHNA and YNFKEQ. V was shortened by 0 bases and J by 2 bases, with 15 bases between the two germline ends. The CDR3 contains 17 residues. Here the CDR3 reads CASSQDGGVMSTDTQYF. The CDR3 DNA is TGTGCCAGCAGCCAAGATGGGGGAGTGATGTCCACAGATACGCAGTATTTT.

This clonotype was observed at least ten times. CDR3 protein: CASSTGDYTEAFF. DNA for the CDR3: TGTGCCAGTTCGACAGGGGATTACACTGAAGCTTTCTTT. The V call is TRBV10-3, the J call TRBJ1-1, with TRBD1 matching 8 bases. There are 13 residues in the CDR3. Trimming at V came to 10 bases and at J to 3 bases, leaving 7 bases not matched to a gene. Looked up from germline, CDR1 is ENHRY and CDR2 is SYGVKD.

This clonotype has just a few counts. The CDR3 sequence is CASSLGRSQNTIYF. DNA for the CDR3: TGTGCCAGCAGCTTAGGGCGAAGTCAGAACACCATATATTTT. The V and J genes are TRBV7-2 and TRBJ1-3; D ambiguous. Trimming cost V 1 base and J 7 bases, with 11 bases left between them. The CDR3 loop spans 14 amino acids. CDR1 and CDR2 (germline): SGHTA, FQGNSA.

This clonotype was counted between two and nine times. This chain links TRBV6-5 with TRBJ2-3; D not resolved. There are 14 residues in the CDR3. Germline V gene lookup returns CDR1 MNHEY and CDR2 SVGAGI. Trimming pared 3 bases from V and 0 bases from J, leaving 7 bases between. CDR3 coding DNA: TGTGCCAGCAGTTATGCTTCTAGCACAGATACGCAGTATTTT. Amino acids: CASSYASSTDTQYF.

The CDR3 sequence is CASLRRSGTEAFF. Written as DNA, the CDR3 is TGTGCCAGCCTACGGCGGTCGGGGACTGAAGCTTTCTTT. The chain is built from TRBV12-3 or TRBV12-4 and TRBJ1-1; D gene uncertain. Trimming removed 8 bases from V and 5 bases from J, with 15 bases in between. The CDR3 contains 13 residues.

This clonotype showed up just a few times. The chain uses TRBV2 and TRBJ2-7, with D possibly matching TRBD2 (5 bases). The CDR3 extends over 14 amino acids. Per the germline V gene, CDR1 is SNHLY and CDR2 is FYNNEI. V was clipped by 3 bases and J by 2 bases, with 11 bases between them. CDR3 residues: CASSDVGVPYEQYV. The DNA of the CDR3 is TGTGCCAGCAGTGATGTCGGGGTCCCCTACGAGCAGTACGTC.

This clonotype has a count of ten or more. The chain uses TRBV12-3 or TRBV12-4 and TRBJ2-7, with 8 bases matching TRBD2. V dropped 3 bases and J dropped 7; count of bases not matched to a gene: 5. This CDR3 contains 13 residues. The CDR3 protein is CASSFGGAREQYV. The CDR3 DNA reads as TGTGCCAGCAGTTTCGGGGGGGCTCGAGAGCAGTACGTC.

This clonotype was observed at least ten times. The V gene is TRBV12-3 or TRBV12-4, the J gene TRBJ2-2; no definite D call. Trimming left V 4 bases short and J 2 bases short, with 11 bases between. The CDR3 totals 15 residues. CDR3 bases: TGTGCCAGCAGTTCAAGCAGACTTAACACCGGGGAGCTGTTTTTT. Protein sequence: CASSSSRLNTGELFF.

This clonotype has more than one count but fewer than ten. The CDR3 sequence: CASSQALGSGGGADTQYF. Here the CDR3 DNA reads TGCGCCAGCAGCCAAGCCCTCGGGAGCGGGGGGGGCGCAGATACGCAGTATTTT. This sequence joins TRBV4-3 and TRBJ2-3, with 10 bases aligning to TRBD2. Germline loops: CDR1 LGHNA, CDR2 YSLEER. V was pared by 1 base and J by 4 bases, with 11 bases of the junction left unmatched. This CDR3 is built from 18 residues.

This clonotype has ten or more counts. The chain uses TRBV7-2 and TRBJ2-4; 8 bases align to TRBD2. The germline CDR1 and CDR2 sequences are SGHTA and FQGNSA. V lost 5 bases, J lost 7 bases, and 10 bases stayed unmatched. The CDR3 runs to 15 residues. For the CDR3, the DNA is TGTGCCAGCAGCCAGCGCCCGGGGGGGCGGAACATTCAGTACTTC. It specifies CASSQRPGGRNIQYF.

The V gene is TRBV7-9, the J gene TRBJ1-4; maybe TRBD1 (6 bases). Trimming took off 8 bases at V and 6 bases at J, with 13 bases between the two ends. The CDR3 extends over 13 amino acids. Germline CDR1 reads SEHNR; CDR2 reads FQNEAQ (reference sequence). CDR3 bases: TGTGCCAGCGCAGGGGCCCCAGATGAAAAACTGTTTTTT. Its translation: CASAGAPDEKLFF.

This clonotype was picked up a small number of times. The rearrangement joins TRBV11-2 to TRBJ2-4; 10 bases fit TRBD1. The CDR3 has 15 amino acids. Looked up from germline, CDR1 is SGHAT and CDR2 is FQNNGV. The ends lost 5 bases at V and 9 bases at J; junction bases unmatched: 10. CDR3: CASSETTGGQGIQYF. The CDR3, as DNA: TGTGCCAGCAGCGAAACGACAGGGGGCCAGGGCATTCAGTACTTC.

The rearrangement links TRBV20-1 to TRBJ1-3; TRBD1 matches at 9 bases. This CDR3 comprises 14 residues. In germline, CDR1 is DFQATT, CDR2 SNEGSKA (reference sequence). Trimming cost V 5 bases and J 6 bases; bases outside gene matches: 8. The CDR3 here is CSAPPTGGENTIYF. DNA for the CDR3: TGCAGTGCTCCTCCGACAGGGGGGGAAAACACCATATATTTT.

This clonotype was seen only a few times. The rearrangement uses TRBV28 and TRBJ2-7; no clear D gene. CDR1 MDHEN and CDR2 SYDVKM come from the germline V gene. CDR3 length: 16 amino acids. V lost 2 bases and J lost 5, with 19 bases in between. CDR3 in DNA: TGTGCCAGCAGTTTACATTCTCTTTCCGGGCGCAACGAGCAGTACGTC. Amino acids: CASSLHSLSGRNEQYV.

The chain is built from TRBV5-5 and TRBJ1-4; D gene unclear. Germline loops: CDR1 SGHKS, CDR2 YYEKEE (reference sequence). The CDR3 totals 12 residues. The ends were cut back, 0 bases at V and 8 bases at J, with 5 bases in the middle. CDR3 DNA: TGTGCCAGCAGCTTGGGGCAAGAAAAACTGTTTTTT. Amino acids: CASSLGQEKLFF.

There are a few counts of this clonotype. CDR3 nucleotides: TGTGCCAGCTCCCCCACACAGGACAGGGACCCCTACGAGCAGTACGTC. Translation gives CASSPTQDRDPYEQYV. The V gene is TRBV18, the J gene TRBJ2-7; 8 nucleotides line up with TRBD1. After removal of 6 bases from V and 2 bases from J, the junction contained 12 bases not matched to a gene. CDR1 KGHSH and CDR2 LQKENI come from the germline V gene. The CDR3 extends over 16 amino acids.

The J gene is TRBJ2-7, the V gene TRBV5-6; D not resolved. The CDR3 has 16 amino acids. V gave up 0 bases and J gave up 2 bases, with 15 bases separating them. The V gene's germline CDR1 is SGHDT and CDR2 YYEEEE. The CDR3 is CASSLAPRTAPYEQYF. DNA for the CDR3: TGTGCCAGCAGCTTGGCTCCCCGGACCGCCCCCTACGAGCAGTACTTC.

This clonotype came up a few times. At one boundary the junction diverges from the germline segment, which might be a read error. V is TRBV7-2 and J is TRBJ2-5; maybe TRBD2 (7 bases). The CDR3 length is 18 residues. The germline CDR1 and CDR2 sequences are SGHTA and FQGNSA. The chain's CDR3 is CASSVAVWDGRGKETQYF. The CDR3 nucleotides are TGTGCCAGCAGCGTAGCCGTGTGGGATGGGAGGGGGAAAGAGACCCAGTACTTC. Looking up the rest from reference TRBV7-2 and TRBJ2-5 gives the full variable domain: GAGVSQSPSNKVTEKGKDVELRCDPISGHTALYWYRQSLGQGLEFLIYFQGNSAPDKSGLPSDRFSAERTGGSVSTLTIQRTQQEDSAVYLCASSVAVWDGRGKETQYFGPGTRLLVL.

This clonotype has ten or more counts. The rearrangement joins TRBV21-1 to TRBJ2-7. TRBV21-1 constitutes a pseudogene. The CDR3 totals 15 residues. The CDR3 is CASSPHRPRPYEQYV. CDR3 in DNA: TGTGCCAGCAGCCCCCATCGACCGAGACCGTACGAGCAGTACGTC.

This clonotype has more than one count but fewer than ten. V is TRBV5-6 and J is TRBJ2-2; 8 nucleotides agree with TRBD1. V gave up 4 bases and J gave up 6 bases; unmatched junction bases: 5. This CDR3 has 14 amino acids. Per germline, CDR1 SGHDT and CDR2 YYEEEE. The DNA for the CDR3 is TGTGCCAGCAGCAAAAGGACAGGGTCCGGGGAGCTGTTTTTT. Amino acid sequence: CASSKRTGSGELFF.

Ten or more counts support this clonotype. V gene TRBV4-3 combines with J gene TRBJ2-1; the D gene is possibly TRBD1 (5 bases). Per the germline V gene, CDR1 is LGHNA and CDR2 is YSLEER. Between the trimmed V and J ends, which lost 2 bases and 4 bases, there was a span of 9 bases. The CDR3 runs to 14 residues. CDR3 amino acids: CASSQFSGYNEQFF. The CDR3 DNA follows: TGCGCCAGCAGCCAATTCTCAGGGTACAATGAGCAGTTCTTC.